The entry below gives a single TCR beta chain sequence along with its context. The V and J ends lost 4 bases and 3 bases, in that order; junction bases with no gene match: 9. The CDR3 totals 17 residues. The germline CDR1 and CDR2 sequences are LGHNA and YSLEER. These data are taken from a study of blood T cell repertoires in COVID-19. Across the whole study: Specimens from acute and convalescent COVID-19 originated in the United States, Italy and Spain. PBMCs, B-cell-depleted T cells, or T cells were the source of the cDNA or gDNA that made up the material.

In the study's own analysis: The assay estimated nucleated cells by amplifying reference gene primers. The table came from immunoSEQ multiplex PCR; TCRdb's copy has only in-frame clones and leaves some out. That table supplies the V and J calls and clone size; D and trimming were determined from the DNA. The repertoire holds about 50,000 clones, with 80% to 95% as singletons. The chain recombines TRBV4-3 with TRBJ2-1; 10 positions agree with TRBD2. Sequencing was performed on peripheral blood. The origin of this receptor is a man aged 50 to 59 with active COVID-19. The CDR3 sequence is CASSRDLAGGIYNEQFF. CDR3 DNA: TGCGCCAGCAGCCGAGACTTAGCGGGGGGCATCTACAATGAGCAGTTCTTC.